Included here is one T cell receptor (beta chain) sequence, with context. The data were taken from a study of T cell responses to AZD1222 COVID-19 vaccine. The V gene end was trimmed by 3 bases and the J gene end by 0 bases; junction bases not matched to a gene: 3. Germline V CDR1 and CDR2: SGHTA, FQGNSA. CDR3 length: 17 amino acids. Clones were read by immunoSEQ multiplex PCR, and TCRdb kept only the in-frame ones, dropping some. The repertoire holds around 140,000 clones, with 89% as singletons. The sequenced sample was peripheral blood, obtained 28 days after the second AZD1222 dose. This TCR came from an adult who received the AZD1222 COVID-19 vaccine. V is TRBV7-2 and J is TRBJ2-6; 9 nucleotides line up with TRBD1. This chain's CDR3 is CASSLGQGYSGANVLTF. The DNA of the CDR3 is TGTGCCAGCAGCTTGGGACAGGGCTACTCTGGGGCCAACGTCCTGACTTTC.